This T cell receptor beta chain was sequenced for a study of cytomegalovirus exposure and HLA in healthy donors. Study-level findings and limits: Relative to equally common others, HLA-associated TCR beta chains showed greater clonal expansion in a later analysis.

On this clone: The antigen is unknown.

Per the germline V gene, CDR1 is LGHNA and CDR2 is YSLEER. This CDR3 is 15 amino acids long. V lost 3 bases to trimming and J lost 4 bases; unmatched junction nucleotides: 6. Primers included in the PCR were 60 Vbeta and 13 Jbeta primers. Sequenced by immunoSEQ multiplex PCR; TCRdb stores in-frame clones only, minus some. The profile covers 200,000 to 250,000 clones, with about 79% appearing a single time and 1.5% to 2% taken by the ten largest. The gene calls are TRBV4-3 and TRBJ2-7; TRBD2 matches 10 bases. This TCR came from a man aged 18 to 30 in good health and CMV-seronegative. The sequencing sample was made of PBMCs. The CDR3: CASSHSSGGSYEQYF. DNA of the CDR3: TGCGCCAGCAGCCATTCTAGCGGGGGATCGTACGAGCAGTACTTC.